This T cell receptor beta chain originates from a study of blood T cells in healthy people across ages. Study observations and caveats: Across the age range, TCR beta diversity per million T cells fell in a roughly linear way. Reliance upon unsorted PBMCs precluded definitive naive versus antigen-experienced comparison.

A second PCR of roughly 7 to 11 cycles used a sample-barcoded 5' primer and a J-beta primer mix. Using its own MiXCR run on the 5' RACE reads, TCRdb lists one record per CDR3 protein. The sample has fewer than 800,000 distinct CDR3 sequences, approximately 29% seen once. This clonotype showed up just a few times. The antigen remains unidentified. V was trimmed by 1 base and J by 7 bases, leaving 8 bases between them. The CDR3 is 13 amino acids. The germline V gene encodes CDR1 SGHVS and CDR2 FQNEAQ. The source material was blood. The V gene is TRBV7-8, the J gene TRBJ2-1; possible D gene TRBD1, 5 bases. This TCR came from a woman at least 80 years old in good health. This chain's CDR3 is CASSLDRSNEQFF. CDR3 coding DNA: TGTGCCAGCAGCTTAGACAGGAGTAATGAGCAGTTCTTC.